Presented here are 27 T cell receptor beta chains from one specimen sequenced in a study of graft-versus-host responses after intestinal transplantation. These receptors have no identified antigens. Assay used: immunoSEQ multiplex PCR; TCRdb lists only in-frame clones, some missing. Here the sample spans about 59,000 clones, 90% to 95% being singletons. Source: unstimulated CD4+ T cells sorted from spleen or lymph node cells, taken before transplant. Every receptor here comes from a human donor who was the organ donor for an intestinal transplant.

The gene calls are TRBV12-5 and TRBJ2-5; 14 positions match TRBD2. Germline CDR1 reads LGHNT; CDR2 reads FRNRAP. With 5 bases clipped from V and 1 base from J, the junction kept 3 bases outside the gene matches. The CDR3 contains 16 residues. CDR3: CASGQGLAGGQETQYF. The CDR3 DNA is TGTGCTAGTGGTCAAGGACTAGCGGGGGGCCAAGAGACCCAGTACTTC. Based on the CDR3 plus reference TRBV12-5 and TRBJ2-5, the full variable domain is DARVTQTPRHKVTEMGQEVTMRCQPILGHNTVFWYRQTMMQGLELLAYFRNRAPLDDSGMPKDRFSAEMPDATLATLKIQPSEPRDSAVYFCASGQGLAGGQETQYFGPGTRLLVL.

The rearrangement joins TRBV5-4 to TRBJ2-7; possibly TRBD2 for D (5 bases). This CDR3 contains 13 residues. Germline values: CDR1 SGHNT, CDR2 YYREEE (reference sequence). With 4 bases removed from V and 3 bases from J, the gap between germline ends came to 11 bases. CDR3 bases: TGTGCCAGCAGCCAAGGACTGCTCTACGAGCAGTACTTC. Its translation: CASSQGLLYEQYF.

This clone has just one count. The chain joins TRBV7-8 to TRBJ1-1; possibly TRBD1 for D (5 bases). Germline V lookup: CDR1 SGHVS, CDR2 FQNEAQ. This CDR3 contains 17 residues. V was pared by 5 bases and J by 4 bases, with 23 bases between. CDR3: CASSPRQEGWGTTEAFF. The CDR3 nucleotides are TGTGCCAGCAGCCCTCGCCAGGAGGGGTGGGGGACCACTGAAGCTTTCTTT.

The rearrangement joins TRBV19 to TRBJ2-1; 10 positions agree with TRBD2. CDR3 length: 15 residues. Germline assignment: CDR1 LNHDA and CDR2 SQIVND (reference sequence). V trimming: 6 bases; J trimming: 4 bases; junction bases outside the gene matches: 6. CDR3 sequence (DNA): TGTGCCAGTAGACCAGCGGGGGGGCCGTACAATGAGCAGTTCTTC. Amino acids: CASRPAGGPYNEQFF.

The chain carries TRBV11-2 and TRBJ2-3; D uncertain. Trimming stripped 3 bases from V and 6 bases from J, with 13 bases between. CDR3 length: 14 residues. The germline CDR1 and CDR2 sequences are SGHAT and FQNNGV. For the CDR3, the DNA is TGTGCCAGCAGCTTCGCTCAACGACCCGATACGCAGTATTTT. It is translated as CASSFAQRPDTQYF.

The rearrangement uses TRBV7-9 and TRBJ1-2; D unresolved. V lost 3 bases and J lost 4, with 18 bases in between. This CDR3 spans 16 amino acids. Germline CDR1 and CDR2: SEHNR and FQNEAQ (reference sequence). CDR3: CASSFGPYPHPYGYTF. The CDR3 DNA reads TGTGCCAGCAGCTTCGGCCCCTACCCCCACCCCTATGGCTACACCTTC. Full variable domain (outside the CDR3, taken from reference TRBV7-9 and TRBJ1-2): DTGVSQNPRHKITKRGQNVTFRCDPISEHNRLYWYRQTLGQGPEFLTYFQNEAQLEKSRLLSDRFSAERPKGSFSTLEIQRTEQGDSAMYLCASSFGPYPHPYGYTFGSGTRLTVV.

This chain uses TRBV1 with TRBJ1-3; the table assigns TRBD1, which was not confirmed against the DNA. TRBV1 counts as a pseudogene. This CDR3 spans 17 amino acids. The CDR3 bases are TGCACCAGCAGCCTAGATACGACAGGGTGCTCTGGAAACACCATATATTTT. Translated, it gives CTSSLDTTGCSGNTIYF.

CDR3 sequence (DNA): TGCGCCAGCAGCTTGGGACCGCTACTGGTTATGAACACTGAAGCTTTCTTT. Amino acids: CASSLGPLLVMNTEAFF. The gene calls are TRBV5-1 and TRBJ1-1; no reliable D call. The CDR3 runs 17 residues. V lost 0 bases, J lost 0 bases, and 15 bases lay in between. Germline V gives CDR1 SGHRS, CDR2 YFSETQ.

The chain joins TRBV7-2 to TRBJ2-7; D remains ambiguous. Trimming removed 5 bases from V and 3 bases from J, with 8 bases in between. CDR1 and CDR2 (germline): SGHTA, FQGNSA. The CDR3 runs 12 residues. CDR3 residues: CASSTGRYEQYF. As DNA, the CDR3 is TGTGCCAGCAGCACCGGGCGCTACGAGCAGTACTTC.

The sample holds one count of this clone. V gene TRBV19 combines with J gene TRBJ2-1, with 11 bases that match TRBD2. The CDR3 spans 15 residues. With 3 bases clipped from V and 8 bases from J, the junction kept 6 bases outside the gene matches. CDR1 and CDR2 from the germline V gene are LNHDA and SQIVND (reference sequence). In DNA, the CDR3 is TGTGCCAGTAGTATCGATAGCGGGGGGGCTCATGAGCAGTTCTTC. Translation gives CASSIDSGGAHEQFF.

The V and J genes are TRBV18 and TRBJ2-3; D is perhaps TRBD1 or TRBD2 (6 bases each). V was shortened by 3 bases and J by 2 bases, with 9 bases between the two germline ends. This CDR3 region has 14 residues. The germline V gene encodes CDR1 KGHSH and CDR2 LQKENI. The CDR3 sequence is CASSPWGATDTQYF. The CDR3 DNA reads TGTGCCAGCTCACCTTGGGGGGCCACAGATACGCAGTATTTT.

This sequence joins TRBV7-3 and TRBJ1-2; D remains ambiguous. From germline, CDR1 is SGHTA and CDR2 FQGTGA. Trimming stripped 5 bases from V and 2 bases from J, with 9 bases between. This CDR3 is built from 13 residues. The CDR3 spells CASSPDGNYGYTF. DNA of the CDR3: TGTGCCAGCAGCCCGGACGGAAACTATGGCTACACCTTC.

The chain is built from TRBV4-1 and TRBJ1-2; D not certain. Trimming pared 0 bases from V and 0 bases from J, leaving 14 bases between. The CDR3 is 17 residues long. Germline V gene lookup returns CDR1 MGHRA and CDR2 YSYEKL. Written as DNA, the CDR3 is TGCGCCAGCAGCCAAGATAGTTCGGCCCGGACTAACTATGGCTACACCTTC. Its protein product is CASSQDSSARTNYGYTF.

The V call is TRBV11-3, the J call TRBJ1-1, with no clear D. The germline V gene encodes CDR1 SGHNT and CDR2 YENEEA. The CDR3 is 14 residues long. V shed 0 bases and J shed 1 base, with 6 bases lying between them. The CDR3 sequence is CASSLDGRNTEAFF. The CDR3 DNA sequence: TGTGCCAGCAGCTTAGACGGCAGGAACACTGAAGCTTTCTTT.

V usage is TRBV4-2 and J usage is TRBJ2-7; D tentatively fits TRBD1 or TRBD2 (5 bases each). CDR3 length: 14 amino acids. Germline V gives CDR1 LGHNA, CDR2 YNFKEQ. V lost 0 bases, J lost 4 bases, and 10 bases lay in between. The CDR3 sequence is CASSQDGDQYEQYF. CDR3 in DNA: TGTGCCAGCAGCCAAGATGGGGACCAGTACGAGCAGTACTTC.

This sequence joins TRBV7-2 and TRBJ1-4, with 7 bases lining up with TRBD1. V shed 5 bases and J 8 bases; nucleotides not matched to a gene: 11. The V gene's germline CDR1 is SGHTA and CDR2 FQGNSA. The CDR3 covers 15 residues. CDR3 in amino acids: CASSPQGVGREKLFF. DNA for the CDR3: TGTGCCAGCAGCCCCCAGGGGGTAGGGCGGGAAAAACTGTTTTTT.

V is TRBV5-1 and J is TRBJ2-6; D gene uncertain. This CDR3 region has 16 residues. Germline lookup yields CDR1 SGHRS and CDR2 YFSETQ. The V gene lost 0 bases and the J gene lost 0 bases, with 7 bases spanning the gap. The CDR3 sequence is CASSLGVNSGANVLTF. CDR3 sequence (DNA): TGCGCCAGCAGCTTGGGAGTAAACTCTGGGGCCAACGTCCTGACTTTC.

The rearrangement uses TRBV7-9 and TRBJ1-1; D may be TRBD1 (5 bases). From germline, CDR1 is SEHNR and CDR2 FQNEAQ (reference sequence). Trimming stripped 4 bases from V and 1 base from J, with 7 bases between. The CDR3 covers 13 residues. This chain's CDR3 is CASSSTENTEAFF. CDR3 DNA sequence: TGTGCCAGCAGCTCGACAGAGAACACTGAAGCTTTCTTT.

In this sample, this clone turned up once. The CDR3 spells CASSVGPLTYEQYF. DNA of the CDR3: TGTGCCAGCAGCGTAGGCCCTCTCACCTACGAGCAGTACTTC. The V and J genes are TRBV9 and TRBJ2-7; no clear D gene. V shed 0 bases and J shed 2 bases, with 9 bases lying between them. Per germline, CDR1 SGDLS and CDR2 YYNGEE. The CDR3 covers 14 residues.

J is TRBJ1-1 and V is TRBV6-5; D gene ambiguous. The V end was cut by 2 bases, the J end by 9 bases, with 7 bases between. The germline gives CDR1 MNHEY, CDR2 SVGAGI. The CDR3 spans 11 residues. The CDR3 region is CASSYGPQAFF. In nucleotides, the CDR3 is TGTGCCAGCAGTTACGGGCCCCAAGCTTTCTTT.

The chain couples TRBV5-1 to TRBJ2-5; D perhaps matches TRBD2 (5 bases). The CDR3 is made up of 15 amino acids. V dropped 0 bases and J dropped 7 bases, with 16 bases sitting between them. Looked up from germline, CDR1 is SGHRS and CDR2 is YFSETQ. The CDR3 DNA follows: TGCGCCAGCAGCTTGGATCGAACTAGGGCCGGGACCCAGTACTTC. This encodes CASSLDRTRAGTQYF.

The chain couples TRBV6-6 to TRBJ2-5; no definite D call. This CDR3 has 12 amino acids. With 8 bases removed from V and 2 bases from J, the gap between germline ends came to 9 bases. Germline V CDR1 and CDR2: MNHNY, SVGAGI (reference sequence). CDR3 protein: CASRVPQETQYF. CDR3 nucleotides: TGTGCCAGCCGTGTTCCTCAAGAGACCCAGTACTTC.

The V gene is TRBV7-2, the J gene TRBJ1-5, with TRBD1 identical over 7 bases. The CDR3 covers 15 residues. The germline V gene has CDR1 SGHTA and CDR2 FQGNSA. Trimming removed 5 bases from V and 5 bases from J; junction bases left unmatched: 9. The CDR3, as DNA: TGTGCCAGCAGCAAAAACAGGGACAGCTATCAGCCCCAGCATTTT. This encodes CASSKNRDSYQPQHF. Looking up the rest from reference TRBV7-2 and TRBJ1-5 gives the full variable domain: GAGVSQSPSNKVTEKGKDVELRCDPISGHTALYWYRQSLGQGLEFLIYFQGNSAPDKSGLPSDRFSAERTGGSVSTLTIQRTQQEDSAVYLCASSKNRDSYQPQHFGDGTRLSIL.

V and J are TRBV25-1 and TRBJ1-4, with 8 bases lining up with TRBD1. Germline V gene data show CDR1 as MGHDK and CDR2 as SYGVNS. The V gene end was trimmed by 3 bases and the J gene end by 7 bases; junction bases not matched to a gene: 4. The CDR3 covers 14 residues. CDR3 residues: CASSEAGGGEKLFF. CDR3 bases: TGTGCCAGCAGTGAGGCAGGGGGCGGTGAAAAACTGTTTTTT.

The chain combines TRBV12-5 with TRBJ2-5; the match to TRBD1 covers 7 bases. The DNA end is more similar to TRBJ2-7, so the J call may be wrong. Germline loops: CDR1 LGHNT, CDR2 FRNRAP. This CDR3 contains 11 residues. Here the CDR3 reads CASGTGYEQYF. CDR3 nucleotide sequence: TGTGCTAGTGGGACAGGGTACGAGCAGTACTTC.

This chain uses TRBV5-1 with TRBJ2-3; 10 bases agree with TRBD2. V lost 0 bases and J lost 2; bases outside the gene matches: 3. Germline V gives CDR1 SGHRS, CDR2 YFSETQ. The CDR3 is 16 amino acids. For the CDR3, the DNA is TGCGCCAGCAGCTTGGGTACTAGCGGGGTCACAGATACGCAGTATTTT. Translation: CASSLGTSGVTDTQYF.

The V and J genes are TRBV25-1 and TRBJ2-3; 8 nucleotides agree with TRBD2. This CDR3 is 15 amino acids long. The germline V gene encodes CDR1 MGHDK and CDR2 SYGVNS. V lost 4 bases, J lost 0 bases, and 3 bases stayed unmatched. The CDR3 bases are TGTGCCAGCAGTGGGTCTAGCGGGAGCACAGATACGCAGTATTTT. Its translation is CASSGSSGSTDTQYF. The full variable domain, rest sourced from reference TRBV25-1 and TRBJ2-3, is EADIYQTPRYLVIGTGKKITLECSQTMGHDKMYWYQQDPGMELHLIHYSYGVNSTEKGDLSSESTVSRIRTEHFPLTLESARPSHTSQYLCASSGSSGSTDTQYFGPGTRLTVL.